This T cell receptor beta chain derives from a study of beta chain features in type 1 diabetes. Between the trimmed V and J ends, which lost 3 bases and 7 bases, there was a span of 13 bases. The CDR3 contains 14 residues. In germline, CDR1 is SGHRS, CDR2 YFSETQ. Study outcomes and limitations: The naive, central memory and Treg TCRB repertoires of patients appeared to be more similar to one another than those of healthy donors.

The table lists this clone with a few counts. As yet, its antigen is unknown. TCRB transcripts that were expressed got sequenced, as all of the isolated RNA had been reverse transcribed. Profiling relied on immunoSEQ multiplex PCR, and the TCRdb table lists in-frame clones only, not all of them. The repertoire consists of almost 250,000 clones, with roughly 14% occurring once and the leading ten covering around 0.025%. The source is a woman between 35 and 50 years old in good health. V usage is TRBV5-1 and J usage is TRBJ2-2, with D possibly matching TRBD1 (6 bases). Sequencing was carried out using naive CD4+ T cells from blood. The CDR3 loop reads CASSSSQGYGELFF. Written as DNA, the CDR3 is TGCGCCAGCAGCTCGTCTCAGGGGTACGGGGAGCTGTTTTTT.